This TCR beta chain was identified in a study of blood T cell repertoires in COVID-19. Study-level background: Samples came from the United States, Italy and Spain, spanning acute and convalescent COVID-19. In each case, the material was cDNA or gDNA derived from T cells, B-cell-depleted T cells, or PBMCs.

Profiling relied on immunoSEQ multiplex PCR, and the TCRdb table lists in-frame clones only, not all of them. The table lists just over 200,000 clones, about nine tenths of them singletons. The CDR3 sequence is 12 residues long. V was shortened by 4 bases and J by 4 bases, with 5 bases between the two germline ends. This chain connects TRBV12-3 or TRBV12-4 to TRBJ2-1, with D hard to call. The sequenced material came from peripheral blood. The TCR was taken from an elderly man with acute or convalescent COVID-19. CDR3 protein: CASSYNYNEQFF. DNA of the CDR3: TGTGCCAGCAGTTACAATTACAATGAGCAGTTCTTC.